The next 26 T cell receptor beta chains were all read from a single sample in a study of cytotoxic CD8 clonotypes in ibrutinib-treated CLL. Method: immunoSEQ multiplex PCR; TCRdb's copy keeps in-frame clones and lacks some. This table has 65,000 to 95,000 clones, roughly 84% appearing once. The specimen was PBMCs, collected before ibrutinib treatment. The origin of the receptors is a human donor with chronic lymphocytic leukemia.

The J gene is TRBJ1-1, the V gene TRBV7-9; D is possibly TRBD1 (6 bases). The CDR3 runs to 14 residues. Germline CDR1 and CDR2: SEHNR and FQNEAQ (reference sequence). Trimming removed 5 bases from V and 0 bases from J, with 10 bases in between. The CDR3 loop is CASSRDIVNTEAFF. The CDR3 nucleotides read TGTGCCAGCAGCCGGGACATCGTGAACACTGAAGCTTTCTTT.

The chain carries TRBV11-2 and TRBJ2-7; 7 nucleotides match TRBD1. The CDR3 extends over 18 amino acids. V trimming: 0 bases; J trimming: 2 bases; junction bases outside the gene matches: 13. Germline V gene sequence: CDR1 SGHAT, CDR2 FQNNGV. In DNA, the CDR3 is TGTGCCAGCAGCTTAGATTTTTGGGGGACAGCTAACGCCTACGAGCAGTACTTC. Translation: CASSLDFWGTANAYEQYF. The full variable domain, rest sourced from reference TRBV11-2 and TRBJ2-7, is EAGVAQSPRYKIIEKRQSVAFWCNPISGHATLYWYQQILGQGPKLLIQFQNNGVVDDSQLPKDRFSAERLKGVDSTLKIQPAKLEDSAVYLCASSLDFWGTANAYEQYFGPGTRLTVT.

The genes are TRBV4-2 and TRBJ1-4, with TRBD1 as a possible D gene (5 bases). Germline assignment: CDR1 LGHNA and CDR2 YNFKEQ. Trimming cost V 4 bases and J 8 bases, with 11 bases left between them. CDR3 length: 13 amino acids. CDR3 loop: CASSPGLWEKLFF. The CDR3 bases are TGTGCCAGCAGCCCAGGGTTGTGGGAAAAACTGTTTTTT.

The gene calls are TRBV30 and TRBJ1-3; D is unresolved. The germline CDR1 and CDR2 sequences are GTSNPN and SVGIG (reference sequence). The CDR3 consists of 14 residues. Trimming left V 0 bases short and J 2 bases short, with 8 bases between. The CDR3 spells CAWSVRAAGNTIYF. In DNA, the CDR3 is TGTGCCTGGAGTGTAAGGGCGGCTGGAAACACCATATATTTT.

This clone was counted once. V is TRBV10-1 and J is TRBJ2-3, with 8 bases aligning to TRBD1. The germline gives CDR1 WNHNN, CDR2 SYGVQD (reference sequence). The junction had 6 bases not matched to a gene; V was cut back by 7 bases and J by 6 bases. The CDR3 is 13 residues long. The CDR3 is CASTRDRWDTQYF. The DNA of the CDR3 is TGCGCCAGCACCCGGGACAGGTGGGATACGCAGTATTTT.

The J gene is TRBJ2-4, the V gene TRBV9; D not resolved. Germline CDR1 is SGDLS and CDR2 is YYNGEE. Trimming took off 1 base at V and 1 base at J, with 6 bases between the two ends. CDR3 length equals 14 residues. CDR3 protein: CASSVTPAKNIQYF. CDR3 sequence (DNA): TGTGCCAGCAGCGTAACGCCCGCCAAAAACATTCAGTACTTC.

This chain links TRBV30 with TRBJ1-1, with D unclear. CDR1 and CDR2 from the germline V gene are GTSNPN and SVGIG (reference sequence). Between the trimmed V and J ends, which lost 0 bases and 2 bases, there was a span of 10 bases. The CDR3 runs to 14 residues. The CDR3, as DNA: TGTGCCTGGAGTGTAGTTACGGGAAACACTGAAGCTTTCTTT. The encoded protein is CAWSVVTGNTEAFF.

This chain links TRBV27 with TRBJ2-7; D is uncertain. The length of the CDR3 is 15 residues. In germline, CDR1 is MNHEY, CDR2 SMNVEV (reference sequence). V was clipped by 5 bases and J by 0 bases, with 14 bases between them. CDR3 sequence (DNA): TGTGCCAGCAGTCCGCAGGATCCTAACTCCTACGAGCAGTACTTC. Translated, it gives CASSPQDPNSYEQYF.

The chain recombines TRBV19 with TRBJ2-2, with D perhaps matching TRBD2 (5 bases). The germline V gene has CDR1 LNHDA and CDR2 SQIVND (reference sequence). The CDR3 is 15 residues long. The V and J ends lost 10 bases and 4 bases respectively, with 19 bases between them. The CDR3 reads CATQPPREGTGELFF. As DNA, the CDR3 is TGTGCCACCCAACCCCCACGGGAAGGCACCGGGGAGCTGTTTTTT.

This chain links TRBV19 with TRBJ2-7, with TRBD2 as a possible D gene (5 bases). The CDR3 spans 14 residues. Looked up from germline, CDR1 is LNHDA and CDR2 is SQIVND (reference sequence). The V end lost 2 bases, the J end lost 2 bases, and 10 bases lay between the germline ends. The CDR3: CASSIHLATYEQYF. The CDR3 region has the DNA TGTGCCAGTAGTATACACCTAGCTACCTACGAGCAGTACTTC.

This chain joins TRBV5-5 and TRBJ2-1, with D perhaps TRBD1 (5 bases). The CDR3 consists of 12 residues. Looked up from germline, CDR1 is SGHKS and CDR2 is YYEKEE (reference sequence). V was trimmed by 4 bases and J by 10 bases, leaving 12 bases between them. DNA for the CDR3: TGTGCCAGCAGCGACGACAGCGCGGAGCAGTTCTTC. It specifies CASSDDSAEQFF.

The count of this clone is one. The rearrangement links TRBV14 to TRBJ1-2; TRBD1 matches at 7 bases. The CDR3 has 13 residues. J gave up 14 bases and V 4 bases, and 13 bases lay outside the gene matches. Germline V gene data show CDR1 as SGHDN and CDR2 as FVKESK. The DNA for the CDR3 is TGTGCCAGCAGCCTTCAGTCGGGCCTCAGGGGGACCTTC. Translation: CASSLQSGLRGTF. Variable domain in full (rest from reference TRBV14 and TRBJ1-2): EAGVTQFPSHSVIEKGQTVTLRCDPISGHDNLYWYRRVMGKEIKFLLHFVKESKQDESGMPNNRFLAERTGGTYSTLKVQPAELEDSGVYFCASSLQSGLRGTFGSGTRLTVV.

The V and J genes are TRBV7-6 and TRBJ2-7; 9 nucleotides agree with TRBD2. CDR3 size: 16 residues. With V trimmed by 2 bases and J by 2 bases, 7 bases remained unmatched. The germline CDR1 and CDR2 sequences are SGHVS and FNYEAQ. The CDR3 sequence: CASSLQSSGATYEQYF. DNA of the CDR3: TGTGCCAGCAGCTTACAGTCTAGCGGGGCTACCTACGAGCAGTACTTC.

The CDR3 sequence is CASSRLGSGIAGELFF. The DNA of the CDR3 is TGTGCCAGCAGCCGCTTGGGGAGCGGGATAGCCGGGGAGCTGTTTTTT. The V and J genes are TRBV9 and TRBJ2-2; 7 bases are shared with TRBD2. From germline, CDR1 is SGDLS and CDR2 YYNGEE. There are 16 residues in the CDR3. Unmatched junction bases numbered 12, after V lost 4 bases and J lost 6 bases.

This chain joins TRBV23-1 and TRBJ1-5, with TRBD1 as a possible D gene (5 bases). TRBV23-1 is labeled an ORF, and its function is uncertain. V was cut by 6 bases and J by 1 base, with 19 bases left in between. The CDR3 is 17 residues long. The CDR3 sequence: CASSTTHDRDSNQPQHF. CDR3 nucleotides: TGCGCCAGCAGCACCACCCACGACCGGGACAGCAATCAGCCCCAGCATTTT.

The CDR3 protein is CASSIQRTLDEQFF. CDR3 coding DNA: TGTGCCAGTAGTATCCAGCGGACCCTTGATGAGCAGTTCTTC. J is TRBJ2-1 and V is TRBV19, with a possible D match to TRBD2 (5 bases). The CDR3 sequence is 14 residues long. Germline CDR1 reads LNHDA; CDR2 reads SQIVND (reference sequence). Trimming took off 3 bases at V and 8 bases at J, with 14 bases between the two ends.

The CDR3 is CASSADGQGRQPQHF. The CDR3 nucleotides are TGCGCCAGCAGTGCTGATGGACAGGGACGTCAGCCCCAGCATTTT. This chain connects TRBV5-1 to TRBJ1-5; TRBD1 agrees at 8 bases. Germline V gene data show CDR1 as SGHRS and CDR2 as YFSETQ. The CDR3 consists of 15 residues. Germline trimming cut 5 bases from V and 6 bases from J; bases unmatched to any gene: 10.

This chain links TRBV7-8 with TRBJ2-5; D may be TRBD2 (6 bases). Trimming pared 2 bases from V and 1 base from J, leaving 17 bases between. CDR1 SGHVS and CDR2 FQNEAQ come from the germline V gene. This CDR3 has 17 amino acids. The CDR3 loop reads CASSLISGGATQETQYF. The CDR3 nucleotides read TGTGCCAGCAGCTTAATATCTGGCGGGGCTACCCAAGAGACCCAGTACTTC.

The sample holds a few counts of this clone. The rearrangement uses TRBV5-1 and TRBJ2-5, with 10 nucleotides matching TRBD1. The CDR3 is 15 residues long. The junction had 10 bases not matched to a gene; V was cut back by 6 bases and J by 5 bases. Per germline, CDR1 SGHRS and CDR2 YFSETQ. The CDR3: CASTSQTGGEETQYF. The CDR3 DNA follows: TGCGCCAGCACTTCGCAGACAGGGGGCGAGGAGACCCAGTACTTC.

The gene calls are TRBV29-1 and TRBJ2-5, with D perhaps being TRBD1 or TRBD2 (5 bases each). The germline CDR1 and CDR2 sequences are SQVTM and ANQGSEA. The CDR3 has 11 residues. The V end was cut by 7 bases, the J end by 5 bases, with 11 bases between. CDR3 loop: CSGERGETQYF. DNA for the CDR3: TGCAGCGGGGAGAGGGGCGAGACCCAGTACTTC.

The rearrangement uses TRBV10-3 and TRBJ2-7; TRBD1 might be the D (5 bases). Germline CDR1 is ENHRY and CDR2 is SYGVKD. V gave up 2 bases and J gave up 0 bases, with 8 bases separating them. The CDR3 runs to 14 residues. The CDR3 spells CAISEGAASYEQYF. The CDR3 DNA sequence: TGTGCCATCAGTGAGGGGGCCGCCTCCTACGAGCAGTACTTC.

In DNA, the CDR3 is TGTGCCACCAGCAGAGATTGGGAGACCCAGTACTTC. This sequence encodes CATSRDWETQYF. The gene calls are TRBV15 and TRBJ2-5; unclear D gene. The V end was cut by 0 bases, the J end by 5 bases, with 4 bases between. The CDR3 runs 12 residues. CDR1 and CDR2 from the germline V gene are LNHNV and YYDKDF (reference sequence).

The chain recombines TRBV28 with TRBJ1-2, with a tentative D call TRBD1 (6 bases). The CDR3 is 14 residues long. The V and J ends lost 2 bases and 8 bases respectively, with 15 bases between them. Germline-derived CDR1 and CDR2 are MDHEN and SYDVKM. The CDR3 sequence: CASSLRTVRGGYTF. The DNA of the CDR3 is TGTGCCAGCAGTTTACGGACAGTCCGAGGAGGCTACACCTTC.

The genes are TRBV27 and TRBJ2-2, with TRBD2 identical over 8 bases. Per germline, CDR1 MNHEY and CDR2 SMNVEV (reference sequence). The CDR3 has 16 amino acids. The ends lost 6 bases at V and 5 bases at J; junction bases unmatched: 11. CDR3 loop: CASSRGGSGRTGELFF. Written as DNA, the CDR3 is TGTGCCAGCAGCAGGGGAGGGAGCGGGAGAACCGGGGAGCTGTTTTTT.

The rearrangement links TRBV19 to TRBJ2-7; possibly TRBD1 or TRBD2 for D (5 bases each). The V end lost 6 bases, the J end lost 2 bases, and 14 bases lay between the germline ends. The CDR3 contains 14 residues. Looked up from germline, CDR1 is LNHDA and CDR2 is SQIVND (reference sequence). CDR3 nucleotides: TGTGCCAGTAGGACCGGGACGAGTGCCTACGAGCAGTACTTC. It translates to CASRTGTSAYEQYF.

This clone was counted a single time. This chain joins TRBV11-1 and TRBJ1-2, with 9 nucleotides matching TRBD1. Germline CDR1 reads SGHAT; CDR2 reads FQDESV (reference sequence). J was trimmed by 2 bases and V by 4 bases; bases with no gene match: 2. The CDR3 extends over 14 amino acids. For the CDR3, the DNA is TGTGCCAGCAGCTGGGGACAGGGAAACTATGGCTACACCTTC. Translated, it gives CASSWGQGNYGYTF.